A selection of T cell receptor beta chains follows, all from one sample in a study of early T cells in non-severe SARS-CoV-2 infection. MiXCR, run by TCRdb on the 5' RACE reads, gives a single entry per CDR3 protein. The top ten clones hold around 3.8% of a sample with about 30,000 distinct CDR3 sequences, 5% to 6.5% of them seen once. Sequencing used whole blood. The receptors shown here come from an adult who was a healthcare worker with PCR-confirmed SARS-CoV-2 infection or an uninfected control (not recorded which). CDR3s leave out the opening cysteine and the closing phenylalanine or tryptophan. The order of the fields is V gene, J gene, clone size, CDR3 protein. Size is omitted from some rows. Given values are once, few, many or a class for expanded clones.

v_call: TRBV6-2/TRBV6-3
j_call: TRBJ2-7
clone_size: few
cdr3_aa: ASSTNLRTYEQY

v_call: TRBV6-1
j_call: TRBJ2-7
clone_size: many
cdr3_aa: ASSEGQGISYEQY

v_call: TRBV4-1
j_call: TRBJ2-1
clone_size: many
cdr3_aa: ASSRWNEQF

v_call: TRBV2
j_call: TRBJ2-5
clone_size: many
cdr3_aa: ASSWGIQETQY

v_call: TRBV28
j_call: TRBJ1-1
clone_size: NA
cdr3_aa: ASSLNGPPAAF

v_call: TRBV27
j_call: TRBJ2-2
clone_size: many
cdr3_aa: ASSLRGYWNTGELF

v_call: TRBV5-5
j_call: TRBJ2-7
clone_size: many
cdr3_aa: ASSSQGARSSYEQY

v_call: TRBV2
j_call: TRBJ1-2
clone_size: many
cdr3_aa: ASRADRNRISNYGYT

v_call: TRBV7-2
j_call: TRBJ1-4
clone_size: NA
cdr3_aa: ASSLVMGPDEKLF

v_call: TRBV6-5
j_call: TRBJ2-7
clone_size: NA
cdr3_aa: ASISRDTPYEQY

v_call: TRBV19
j_call: TRBJ2-3
clone_size: medium-sized
cdr3_aa: ASSGLAGHTDTQY

v_call: TRBV5-6
j_call: TRBJ2-1
clone_size: NA
cdr3_aa: ASSLGRTSRL

v_call: TRBV5-1
j_call: TRBJ2-3
clone_size: many
cdr3_aa: ASSLPGIGTDTQY

v_call: TRBV10-3
j_call: TRBJ2-7
clone_size: few
cdr3_aa: AISESFYYEQY

v_call: TRBV12-3/TRBV12-4
j_call: TRBJ2-5
clone_size: NA
cdr3_aa: ASTKTRAGSETQY

v_call: TRBV5-1
j_call: TRBJ1-1
clone_size: many
cdr3_aa: ASSVGSLGNKEAF

v_call: TRBV7-9
j_call: TRBJ2-3
clone_size: many
cdr3_aa: ASSLTDTQY

v_call: TRBV20-1
j_call: TRBJ2-1
clone_size: few
cdr3_aa: SAYRPGDEQF

v_call: TRBV19
j_call: TRBJ2-3
clone_size: many
cdr3_aa: ASRGRGSTDTQY

v_call: TRBV7-9
j_call: TRBJ2-7
clone_size: many
cdr3_aa: ASSPESYEQY